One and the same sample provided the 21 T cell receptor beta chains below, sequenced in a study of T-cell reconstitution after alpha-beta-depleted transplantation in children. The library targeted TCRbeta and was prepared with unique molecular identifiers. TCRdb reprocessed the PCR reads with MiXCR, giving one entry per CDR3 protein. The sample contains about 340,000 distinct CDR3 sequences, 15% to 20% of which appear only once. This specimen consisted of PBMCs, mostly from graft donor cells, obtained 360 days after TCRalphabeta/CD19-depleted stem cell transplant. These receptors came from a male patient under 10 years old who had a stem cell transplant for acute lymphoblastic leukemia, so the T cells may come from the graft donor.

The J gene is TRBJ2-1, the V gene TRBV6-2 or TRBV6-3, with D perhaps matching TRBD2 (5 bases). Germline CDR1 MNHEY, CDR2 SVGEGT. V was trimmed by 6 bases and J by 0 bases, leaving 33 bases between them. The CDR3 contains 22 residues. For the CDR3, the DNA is TGTGCCAGCAGATGGGAGCTGAGGACCGTGGGTGGCGGACCGAGCTCCTACAATGAGCAGTTCTTC. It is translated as CASRWELRTVGGGPSSYNEQFF.

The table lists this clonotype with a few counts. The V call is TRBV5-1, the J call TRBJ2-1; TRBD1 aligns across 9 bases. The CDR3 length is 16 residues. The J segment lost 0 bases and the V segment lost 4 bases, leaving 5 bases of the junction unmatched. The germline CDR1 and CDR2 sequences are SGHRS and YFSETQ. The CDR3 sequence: CASSALTGGSYNEQFF. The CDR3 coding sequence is TGCGCCAGCAGCGCGCTGACAGGGGGCTCCTACAATGAGCAGTTCTTC.

The CDR3 DNA reads as TGTGCCAGCAAGGGGCTGCTCTCCTACAATGAGCAGTTCTTC. This encodes CASKGLLSYNEQFF. The chain links TRBV6-5 to TRBJ2-1; possible D gene TRBD1, 5 bases. The V end was cut by 7 bases, the J end by 0 bases, with 10 bases between. CDR3 length: 14 amino acids. From germline, CDR1 is MNHEY and CDR2 SVGAGI.

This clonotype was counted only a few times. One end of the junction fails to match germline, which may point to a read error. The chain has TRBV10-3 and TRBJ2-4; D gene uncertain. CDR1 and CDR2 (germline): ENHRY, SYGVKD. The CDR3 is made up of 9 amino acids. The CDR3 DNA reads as TGTGCCATCATCCCTCTCGAGGTCTTC. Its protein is CAIIPLEVF.

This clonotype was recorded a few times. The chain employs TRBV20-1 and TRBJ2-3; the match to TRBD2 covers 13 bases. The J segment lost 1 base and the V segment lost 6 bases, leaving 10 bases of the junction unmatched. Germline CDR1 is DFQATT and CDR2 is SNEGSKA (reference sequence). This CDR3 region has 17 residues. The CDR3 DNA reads TGCAGTGCCGTGGGACTAGCGGGACGTGCGGGCACAGATACGCAGTATTTT. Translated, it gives CSAVGLAGRAGTDTQYF.

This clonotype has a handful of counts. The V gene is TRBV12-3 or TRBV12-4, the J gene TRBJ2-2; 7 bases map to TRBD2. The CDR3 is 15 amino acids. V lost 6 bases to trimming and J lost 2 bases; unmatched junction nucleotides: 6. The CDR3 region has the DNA TGTGCCAGCAGCGGCGGGACTACCAACACCGGGGAGCTGTTTTTT. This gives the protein CASSGGTTNTGELFF.

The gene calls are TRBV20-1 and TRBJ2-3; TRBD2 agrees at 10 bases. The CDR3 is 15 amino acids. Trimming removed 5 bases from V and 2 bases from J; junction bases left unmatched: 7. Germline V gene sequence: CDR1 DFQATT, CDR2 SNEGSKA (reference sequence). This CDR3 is CSAAPGLANTDTQYF. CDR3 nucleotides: TGCAGTGCTGCGCCGGGACTAGCGAACACAGATACGCAGTATTTT.

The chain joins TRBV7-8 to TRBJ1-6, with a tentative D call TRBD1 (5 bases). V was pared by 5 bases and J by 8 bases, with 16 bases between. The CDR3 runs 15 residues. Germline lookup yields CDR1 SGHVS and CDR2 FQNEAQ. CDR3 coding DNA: TGTGCCAGCAGCGTAAGGGACCGCAGTCATTCACCCCTCCACTTT. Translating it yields CASSVRDRSHSPLHF.

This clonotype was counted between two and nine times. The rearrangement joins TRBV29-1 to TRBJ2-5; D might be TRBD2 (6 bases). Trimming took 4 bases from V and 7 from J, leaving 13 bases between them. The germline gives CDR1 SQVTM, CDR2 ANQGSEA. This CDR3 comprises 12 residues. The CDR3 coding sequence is TGCAGCGTTGTCGCCTGGGGAGGGACCCAGTACTTC. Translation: CSVVAWGGTQYF.

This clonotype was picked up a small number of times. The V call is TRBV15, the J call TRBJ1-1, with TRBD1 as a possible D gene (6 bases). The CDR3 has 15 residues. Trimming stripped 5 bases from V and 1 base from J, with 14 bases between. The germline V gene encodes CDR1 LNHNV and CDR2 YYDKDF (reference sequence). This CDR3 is CATSPRDNPNTEAFF. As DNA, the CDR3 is TGTGCCACCAGCCCACGGGACAACCCGAACACTGAAGCTTTCTTT.

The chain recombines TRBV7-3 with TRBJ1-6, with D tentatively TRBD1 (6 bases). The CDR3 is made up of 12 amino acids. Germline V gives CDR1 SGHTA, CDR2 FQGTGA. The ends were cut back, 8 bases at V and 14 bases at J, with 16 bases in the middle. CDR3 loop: CASGRGDRALHF. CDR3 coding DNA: TGTGCCAGCGGTAGGGGGGATCGGGCCCTCCACTTT.

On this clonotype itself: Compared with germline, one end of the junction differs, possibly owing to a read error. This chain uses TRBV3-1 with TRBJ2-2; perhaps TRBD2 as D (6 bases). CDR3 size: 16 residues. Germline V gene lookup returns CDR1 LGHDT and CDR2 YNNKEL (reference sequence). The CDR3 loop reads CASSLSGPRNPGEVFF. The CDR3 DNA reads TGTGCCAGCAGCCTAAGCGGTCCAAGGAACCCCGGGGAGGTGTTTTTT. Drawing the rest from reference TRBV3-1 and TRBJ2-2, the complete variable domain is DTAVSQTPKYLVTQMGNDKSIKCEQNLGHDTMYWYKQDSKKFLKIMFSYNNKELIINETVPNRFSPKSPDKAHLNLHINSLELGDSAVYFCASSLSGPRNPGEVFFGEGSRLTVL.

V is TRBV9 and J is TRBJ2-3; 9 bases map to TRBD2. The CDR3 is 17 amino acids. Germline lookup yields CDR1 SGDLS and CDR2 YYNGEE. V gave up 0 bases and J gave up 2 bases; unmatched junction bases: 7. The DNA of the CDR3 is TGTGCCAGCAGCGTAGGCGGGGGGGCGGGACCCACAGATACGCAGTATTTT. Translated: CASSVGGGAGPTDTQYF. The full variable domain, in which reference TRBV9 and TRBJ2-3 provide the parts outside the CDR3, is DSGVTQTPKHLITATGQRVTLRCSPRSGDLSVYWYQQSLDQGLQFLIQYYNGEERAKGNILERFSAQQFPDLHSELNLSSLELGDSALYFCASSVGGGAGPTDTQYFGPGTRLTVL.

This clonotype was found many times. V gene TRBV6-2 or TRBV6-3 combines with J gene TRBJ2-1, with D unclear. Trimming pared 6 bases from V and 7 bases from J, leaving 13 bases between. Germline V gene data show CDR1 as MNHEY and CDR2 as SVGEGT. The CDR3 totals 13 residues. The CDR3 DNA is TGTGCCAGCAGCCTCCCTGGTGGGAATGAGCAGTTCTTC. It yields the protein CASSLPGGNEQFF.

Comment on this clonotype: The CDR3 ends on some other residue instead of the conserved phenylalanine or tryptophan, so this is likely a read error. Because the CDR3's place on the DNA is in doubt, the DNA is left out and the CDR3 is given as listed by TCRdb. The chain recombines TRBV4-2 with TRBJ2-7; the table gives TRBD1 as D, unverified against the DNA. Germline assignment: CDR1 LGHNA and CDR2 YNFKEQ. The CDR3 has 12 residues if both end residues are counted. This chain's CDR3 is CASSQVNRPMTL.

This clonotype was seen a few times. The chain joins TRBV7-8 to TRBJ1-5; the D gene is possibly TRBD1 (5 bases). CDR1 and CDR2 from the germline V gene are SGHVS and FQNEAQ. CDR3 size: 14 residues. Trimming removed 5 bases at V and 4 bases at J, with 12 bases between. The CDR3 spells CASSPGLKNQPQHF. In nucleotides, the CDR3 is TGTGCCAGCAGCCCGGGACTGAAGAATCAGCCCCAGCATTTT. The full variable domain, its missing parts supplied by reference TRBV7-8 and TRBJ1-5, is GAGVSQSPRYKVAKRGQDVALRCDPISGHVSLFWYQQALGQGPEFLTYFQNEAQLDKSGLPSDRFFAERPEGSVSTLKIQRTQQEDSAVYLCASSPGLKNQPQHFGDGTRLSIL.

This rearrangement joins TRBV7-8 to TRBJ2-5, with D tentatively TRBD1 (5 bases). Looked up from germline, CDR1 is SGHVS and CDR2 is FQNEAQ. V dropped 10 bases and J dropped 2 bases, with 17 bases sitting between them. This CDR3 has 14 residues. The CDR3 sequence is CAISIGATQETQYF. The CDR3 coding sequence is TGTGCCATTTCGATAGGGGCTACACAAGAGACCCAGTACTTC.

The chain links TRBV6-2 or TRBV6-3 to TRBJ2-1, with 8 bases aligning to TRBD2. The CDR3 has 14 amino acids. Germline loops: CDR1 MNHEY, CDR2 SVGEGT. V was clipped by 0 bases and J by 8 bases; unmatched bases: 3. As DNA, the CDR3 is TGTGCCAGCAGTTACTCGCGGGGGGCGGATGAGCAGTTCTTC. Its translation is CASSYSRGADEQFF.

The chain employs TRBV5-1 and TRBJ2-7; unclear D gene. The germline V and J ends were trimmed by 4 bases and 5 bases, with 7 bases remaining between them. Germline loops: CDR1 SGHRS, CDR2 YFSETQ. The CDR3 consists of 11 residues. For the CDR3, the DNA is TGCGCCAGCAGCAATCACCACGAGCAGTACTTC. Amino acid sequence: CASSNHHEQYF.

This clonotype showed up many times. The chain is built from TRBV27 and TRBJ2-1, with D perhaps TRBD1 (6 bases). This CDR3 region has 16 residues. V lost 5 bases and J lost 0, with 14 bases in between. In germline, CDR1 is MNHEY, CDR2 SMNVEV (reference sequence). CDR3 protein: CASSLQDSGSYNEQFF. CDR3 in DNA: TGTGCCAGCAGTCTTCAGGACAGTGGCTCCTACAATGAGCAGTTCTTC.

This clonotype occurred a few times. Here the CDR3 DNA reads TGTGCCATCAGTGAGTCGCTAACGGGGCATCCCCAGCATTTT. This sequence encodes CAISESLTGHPQHF. The genes are TRBV10-3 and TRBJ1-5, with a weak D call TRBD1 (5 bases). CDR1 is ENHRY, CDR2 SYGVKD, per germline. The CDR3 extends over 14 amino acids. The V and J ends lost 0 bases and 10 bases respectively, with 13 bases between them.